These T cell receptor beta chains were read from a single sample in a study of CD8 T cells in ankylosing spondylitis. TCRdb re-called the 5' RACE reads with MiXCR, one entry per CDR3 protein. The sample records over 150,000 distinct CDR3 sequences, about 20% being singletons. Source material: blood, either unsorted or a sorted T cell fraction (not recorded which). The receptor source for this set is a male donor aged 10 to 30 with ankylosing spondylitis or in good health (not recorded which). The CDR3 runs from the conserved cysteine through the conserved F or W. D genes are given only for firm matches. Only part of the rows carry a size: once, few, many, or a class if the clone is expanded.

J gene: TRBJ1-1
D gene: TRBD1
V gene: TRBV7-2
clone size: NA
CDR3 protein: CASSLDRTGPMAFF
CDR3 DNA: TGTGCCAGCAGCTTAGACCGGACAGGGCCCATGGCTTTCTTT

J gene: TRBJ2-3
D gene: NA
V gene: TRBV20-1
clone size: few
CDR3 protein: CSARTLDVISTDTQYF
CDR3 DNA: TGCAGTGCAAGGACGCTGGACGTAATTAGCACAGATACGCAGTATTTT

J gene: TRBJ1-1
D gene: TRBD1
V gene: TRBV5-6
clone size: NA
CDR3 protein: CASTKQGAEAFF
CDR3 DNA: TGTGCCAGCACCAAACAGGGGGCTGAAGCTTTCTTT

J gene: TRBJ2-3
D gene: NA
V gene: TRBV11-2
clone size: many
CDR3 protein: CASSNNRAALLTDTQYF
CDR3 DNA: TGTGCCAGCAGCAACAACAGGGCGGCTCTACTCACAGATACGCAGTATTTT

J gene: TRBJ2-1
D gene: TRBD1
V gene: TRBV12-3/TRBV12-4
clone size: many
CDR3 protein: CASSKGTGLGNEQFF
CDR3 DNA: TGTGCCAGCAGCAAGGGGACAGGTTTGGGTAATGAGCAGTTCTTC

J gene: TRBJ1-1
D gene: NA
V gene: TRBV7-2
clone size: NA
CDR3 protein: CASSLGGQQNTEAFF
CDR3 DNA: TGTGCCAGCAGCTTAGGAGGGCAGCAGAACACTGAAGCTTTCTTT

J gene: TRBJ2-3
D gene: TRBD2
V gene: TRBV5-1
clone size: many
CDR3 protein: CASSGSTSGFADTQYF
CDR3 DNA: TGCGCCAGCAGCGGATCTACTAGCGGGTTCGCAGATACGCAGTATTTT

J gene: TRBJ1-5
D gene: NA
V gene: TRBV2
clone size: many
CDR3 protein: CASSEPWTVPQHF
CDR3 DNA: TGTGCCAGCAGTGAGCCTTGGACAGTCCCCCAGCATTTT

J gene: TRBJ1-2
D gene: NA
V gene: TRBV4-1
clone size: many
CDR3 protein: CASSQEPGDYGYTF
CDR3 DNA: TGCGCCAGCAGCCAAGAGCCCGGAGACTATGGCTACACCTTC

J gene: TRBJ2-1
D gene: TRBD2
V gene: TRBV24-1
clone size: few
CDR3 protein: CATSAPGTRYNEQFF
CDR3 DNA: TGTGCCACCAGTGCCCCCGGGACTAGATACAATGAGCAGTTCTTC

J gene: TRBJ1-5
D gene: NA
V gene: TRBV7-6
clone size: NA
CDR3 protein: CASSPQRNQPQHF
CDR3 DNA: TGTGCCAGCAGCCCCCAGCGCAATCAGCCACAGCATTTT

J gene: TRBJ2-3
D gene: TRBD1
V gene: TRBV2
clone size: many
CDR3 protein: CASSEGTGGFADTQYF
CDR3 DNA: TGTGCCAGCAGTGAGGGGACAGGGGGCTTCGCAGATACGCAGTATTTT

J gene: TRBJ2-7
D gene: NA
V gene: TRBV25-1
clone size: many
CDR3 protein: CASEQGQQYF
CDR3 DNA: TGTGCCAGTGAGCAGGGACAGCAGTACTTC

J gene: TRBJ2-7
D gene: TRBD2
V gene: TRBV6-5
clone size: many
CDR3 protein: CASSYSFVGLAGVSYEQYF
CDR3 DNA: TGTGCCAGCAGTTACTCATTCGTCGGACTAGCGGGGGTTTCCTACGAGCAGTACTTC

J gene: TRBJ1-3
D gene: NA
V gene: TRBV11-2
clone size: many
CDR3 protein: CASSSDRRLGPGNTIYF
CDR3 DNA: TGTGCCAGCAGCTCAGACAGGAGGTTGGGACCCGGAAACACCATATATTTT

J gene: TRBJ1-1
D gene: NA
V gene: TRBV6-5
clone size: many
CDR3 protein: CASRKYREVTEAFF
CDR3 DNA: TGTGCCAGCAGGAAGTACAGGGAGGTCACTGAAGCTTTCTTT

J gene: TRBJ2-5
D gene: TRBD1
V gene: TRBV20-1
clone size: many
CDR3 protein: CSARTGVKETQYF
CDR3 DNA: TGCAGTGCTAGGACAGGGGTCAAAGAGACCCAGTACTTC

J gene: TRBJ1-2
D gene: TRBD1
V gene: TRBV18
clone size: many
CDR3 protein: CASSPFAGQGPYGYTF
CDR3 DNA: TGTGCCAGCTCACCATTCGCTGGACAGGGGCCCTATGGCTACACCTTC

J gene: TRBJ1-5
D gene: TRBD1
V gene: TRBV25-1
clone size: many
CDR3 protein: CASSEMRDRLNQPQHF
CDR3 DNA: TGTGCCAGCAGTGAAATGAGGGACAGGCTCAATCAGCCCCAGCATTTT

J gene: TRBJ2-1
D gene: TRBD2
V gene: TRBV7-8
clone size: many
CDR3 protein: CASSKGLAGGGNEQFF
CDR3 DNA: TGTGCCAGCAGCAAAGGACTAGCGGGTGGGGGCAATGAGCAGTTCTTC

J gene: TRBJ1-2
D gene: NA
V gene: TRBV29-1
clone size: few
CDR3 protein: CSVDQVGYGYTF
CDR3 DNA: TGCAGCGTTGACCAGGTCGGTTATGGCTACACCTTC

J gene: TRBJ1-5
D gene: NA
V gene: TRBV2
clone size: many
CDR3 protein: CASRQYSNQPQHF
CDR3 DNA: TGTGCCAGCAGACAGTATAGCAATCAGCCCCAGCATTTT

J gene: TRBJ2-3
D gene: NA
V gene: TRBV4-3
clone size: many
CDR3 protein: CASSKDWRYTDTQYF
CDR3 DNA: TGCGCCAGCAGCAAGGACTGGCGATACACAGATACGCAGTATTTT

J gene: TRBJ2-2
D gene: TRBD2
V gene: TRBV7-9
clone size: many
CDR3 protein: CASSRASGTNTGELFF
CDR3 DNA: TGTGCCAGCAGCCGGGCTAGCGGGACTAACACCGGGGAGCTGTTTTTT